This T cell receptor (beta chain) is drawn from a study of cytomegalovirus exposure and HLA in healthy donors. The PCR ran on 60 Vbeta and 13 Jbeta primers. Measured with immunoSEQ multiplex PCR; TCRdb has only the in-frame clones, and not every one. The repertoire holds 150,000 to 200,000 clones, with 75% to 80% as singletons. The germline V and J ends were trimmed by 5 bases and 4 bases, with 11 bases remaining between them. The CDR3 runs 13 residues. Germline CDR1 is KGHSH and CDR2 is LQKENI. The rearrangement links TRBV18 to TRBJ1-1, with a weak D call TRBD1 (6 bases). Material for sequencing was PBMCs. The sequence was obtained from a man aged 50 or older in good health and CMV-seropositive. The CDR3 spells CASSGGGGTEAFF. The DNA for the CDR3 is TGTGCCAGCTCAGGGGGCGGTGGCACTGAAGCTTTCTTT. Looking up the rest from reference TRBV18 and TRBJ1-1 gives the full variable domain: NAGVMQNPRHLVRRRGQEARLRCSPMKGHSHVYWYRQLPEEGLKFMVYLQKENIIDESGMPKERFSAEFPKEGPSILRIQQVVRGDSAAYFCASSGGGGTEAFFGQGTRLTVV.